This entry lists 27 T cell receptor beta chains sequenced from one sample in a study of cytomegalovirus exposure and HLA in healthy donors. Vbeta (60) and Jbeta (13) primers were used in the PCR. The repertoire was sequenced with immunoSEQ multiplex PCR; TCRdb's copy has only in-frame clones and lacks some. The sample has 70,000 or so clones, just under 70% seen once. Sequencing used PBMCs. All receptors come from a woman in her thirties in good health and CMV-seronegative.

The chain joins TRBV15 to TRBJ2-7; a weak D match, TRBD2 (6 bases). Germline values: CDR1 LNHNV, CDR2 YYDKDF (reference sequence). V was pared by 5 bases and J by 1 base, with 18 bases between. The CDR3 is 16 residues long. The chain's CDR3 is CATSAYWAGRSYEQYF. As DNA, the CDR3 is TGTGCCACCAGCGCCTACTGGGCGGGGCGATCCTACGAGCAGTACTTC.

Only one count was recorded for this clone. The genes are TRBV6-1 and TRBJ2-5, with 12 bases matching TRBD2. Germline trimming cut 8 bases from V and 2 bases from J; bases unmatched to any gene: 6. This CDR3 comprises 15 residues. Germline CDR1 is MNHNS and CDR2 is SASEGT. The DNA of the CDR3 is TGTGCCAGCGCTCTAGCGGGGGGGATTCAAGAGACCCAGTACTTC. The encoded protein is CASALAGGIQETQYF.

The chain is built from TRBV30 and TRBJ2-4, with TRBD1 matching over 8 bases. The CDR3 covers 13 residues. V shed 3 bases and J 7 bases; nucleotides not matched to a gene: 5. Germline CDR1 reads GTSNPN; CDR2 reads SVGIG (reference sequence). CDR3 loop: CAWSRQGMNIQYF. The CDR3, as DNA: TGTGCCTGGAGCCGACAGGGGATGAACATTCAGTACTTC.

The V and J genes are TRBV18 and TRBJ1-5, with D maybe TRBD1 (6 bases). The V end lost 2 bases, the J end lost 4 bases, and 12 bases lay between the germline ends. The CDR3 is made up of 15 amino acids. The V gene's germline CDR1 is KGHSH and CDR2 LQKENI. CDR3: CASSPSDSRNQPQHF. The CDR3 nucleotides read TGTGCCAGCTCACCATCGGACAGCCGTAATCAGCCCCAGCATTTT.

This clone was counted once. The chain uses TRBV2 and TRBJ1-1; 7 positions agree with TRBD1. The trim removed 4 bases at V and 4 bases at J, leaving 0 bases unmatched. This CDR3 has 12 amino acids. The V gene's germline CDR1 is SNHLY and CDR2 FYNNEI. Here the CDR3 reads CASSGDSTEAFF. As DNA, the CDR3 is TGTGCCAGCAGTGGGGACAGCACTGAAGCTTTCTTT.

The chain uses TRBV5-1 and TRBJ1-1; 9 bases fit TRBD1. The J segment lost 10 bases and the V segment lost 1 base, leaving 11 bases of the junction unmatched. CDR1 SGHRS and CDR2 YFSETQ come from the germline V gene. CDR3 length equals 15 residues. As DNA, the CDR3 is TGCGCCAGCAGCTTGATGGGACAGGGATCAGGTGGAGCTTTCTTT. Translating gives CASSLMGQGSGGAFF. The whole variable domain, filled in from reference TRBV5-1 and TRBJ1-1, reads KAGVTQTPRYLIKTRGQQVTLSCSPISGHRSVSWYQQTPGQGLQFLFEYFSETQRNKGNFPGRFSGRQFSNSRSEMNVSTLELGDSALYLCASSLMGQGSGGAFFGQGTRLTVV.

There are a few counts of this clone. In DNA form, the CDR3 reads TGTGCCAGCAGCGAGGGACTAGCGGGGGCGAGCTACAATGAGCAGTTCTTC. Translating it yields CASSEGLAGASYNEQFF. The chain is built from TRBV5-6 and TRBJ2-1; TRBD2 matches at 14 bases. The V gene end was trimmed by 4 bases and the J gene end by 3 bases; junction bases not matched to a gene: 6. The CDR3 sequence is 17 residues long. CDR1 SGHDT and CDR2 YYEEEE come from the germline V gene.

This chain links TRBV5-4 with TRBJ2-7, with 7 bases aligning to TRBD1. The CDR3 spans 15 residues. Germline V gene lookup returns CDR1 SGHNT and CDR2 YYREEE (reference sequence). The V gene end was trimmed by 2 bases and the J gene end by 2 bases; junction bases not matched to a gene: 7. The CDR3 reads CASSFRDSGAYEQYF. CDR3 nucleotide sequence: TGTGCCAGCAGCTTCCGGGACAGCGGAGCCTACGAGCAGTACTTC.

V gene TRBV27 combines with J gene TRBJ2-1, with 8 bases identical to TRBD1. With 7 bases clipped from V and 2 bases from J, the junction kept 7 bases outside the gene matches. Germline V gene sequence: CDR1 MNHEY, CDR2 SMNVEV (reference sequence). The CDR3 is made up of 15 amino acids. The CDR3 DNA reads TGTGCCAGCACCCTAGGACAGGGCGCCTACAATGAGCAGTTCTTC. This codes for CASTLGQGAYNEQFF.

V gene TRBV10-3 combines with J gene TRBJ2-1; D might be TRBD2 (5 bases). V lost 0 bases and J lost 9, with 9 bases in between. Germline V CDR1 and CDR2: ENHRY, SYGVKD. The length of the CDR3 is 13 residues. In nucleotides, the CDR3 is TGTGCCATCAGTGAGTCGCTGAGGGCTGAGCAGTTCTTC. Its translation: CAISESLRAEQFF.

The V call is TRBV25-1, the J call TRBJ1-2; 11 bases are shared with TRBD1. The CDR3 is 17 residues long. The germline V gene encodes CDR1 MGHDK and CDR2 SYGVNS. V gave up 0 bases and J gave up 6 bases; unmatched junction bases: 9. The CDR3 sequence: CASSEYFEGQGGDGYTF. As DNA, the CDR3 is TGTGCCAGCAGTGAATACTTCGAGGGACAGGGGGGGGATGGCTACACCTTC.

This clone was detected only a few times. V gene TRBV6-1 combines with J gene TRBJ1-5; D is perhaps TRBD1 (6 bases). Germline V gene lookup returns CDR1 MNHNS and CDR2 SASEGT. The V and J ends lost 5 bases and 5 bases respectively, with 13 bases between them. This CDR3 contains 14 residues. CDR3 region: CASSYDRSYQPQHF. The CDR3 DNA reads as TGTGCCAGCAGTTATGACAGGTCTTATCAGCCCCAGCATTTT.

The rearrangement joins TRBV6-6 to TRBJ1-2, with 7 bases that match TRBD1. CDR3 size: 13 residues. Germline CDR1 reads MNHNY; CDR2 reads SVGAGI (reference sequence). The trim removed 11 bases at V and 4 bases at J, leaving 10 bases unmatched. The CDR3 DNA reads as TGTGCCTCATGCCCCGACAGGGCCTATGGCTACACCTTC. This gives the protein CASCPDRAYGYTF.

V and J are TRBV7-9 and TRBJ1-6; D call uncertain. Germline lookup yields CDR1 SEHNR and CDR2 FQNEAQ (reference sequence). V lost 5 bases and J 6 bases, leaving 5 bases between the germline ends. CDR3 length: 12 residues. Here the CDR3 DNA reads TGTGCCAGCAGCCCGGGTAATTCACCCCTCCACTTT. Translation: CASSPGNSPLHF.

The V call is TRBV5-8, the J call TRBJ2-4, with a tentative D call TRBD2 (6 bases). With 4 bases removed from V and 5 bases from J, the gap between germline ends came to 16 bases. The CDR3 spans 15 residues. Germline V gene data show CDR1 as SGHTS and CDR2 as YDEGEE. The CDR3 region has the DNA TGTGCCAGCAGCGCGGGGCAGGCGGTGGAAAACATTCAGTACTTC. This gives the protein CASSAGQAVENIQYF.

This clone was recorded a few times. The chain combines TRBV6-4 with TRBJ2-7, with TRBD1 matching over 9 bases. In germline, CDR1 is MRHNA, CDR2 SNTAGT. V shed 0 bases, J shed 6 bases, and the junction held 0 bases outside the gene matches. The CDR3 covers 13 residues. The CDR3 sequence: CASSDSDRGEQYF. CDR3 nucleotides: TGTGCCAGCAGTGACTCGGACAGGGGCGAGCAGTACTTC.

V and J are TRBV30 and TRBJ1-1, with D perhaps TRBD1 (5 bases). The germline V and J ends were trimmed by 2 bases and 6 bases, with 13 bases remaining between them. Germline CDR1 and CDR2: GTSNPN and SVGIG (reference sequence). This CDR3 is 13 amino acids long. The DNA of the CDR3 is TGTGCCTGGAGTAAAACAGGAATTCCTGAAGCTTTCTTT. It codes for CAWSKTGIPEAFF.

This clone has just a few counts. The chain couples TRBV10-3 to TRBJ2-3; no reliable D call. CDR3 length equals 16 residues. V dropped 1 base and J dropped 3 bases, with 14 bases sitting between them. Germline V gives CDR1 ENHRY, CDR2 SYGVKD. The CDR3 DNA follows: TGTGCCATCAGTGAGTACACAGTATCGACGACAGATACGCAGTATTTT. It yields the protein CAISEYTVSTTDTQYF.

This clone was seen a handful of times. CDR3 amino acids: CASSLDLDTEAFF. For the CDR3, the DNA is TGTGCCAGCAGCTTAGATTTAGACACTGAAGCTTTCTTT. The chain carries TRBV11-2 and TRBJ1-1; the D is unclear. Germline-derived CDR1 and CDR2 are SGHAT and FQNNGV. The CDR3 totals 13 residues. The ends were cut back, 0 bases at V and 3 bases at J, with 5 bases in the middle.

The genes are TRBV6-1 and TRBJ1-1; D gene unclear. CDR3 length equals 15 residues. Germline CDR1 MNHNS, CDR2 SASEGT. Trimming removed 2 bases from V and 4 bases from J, with 14 bases in between. CDR3: CASSELPGKSTEAFF. DNA for the CDR3: TGTGCCAGCAGTGAATTGCCAGGCAAGTCCACTGAAGCTTTCTTT.

The V and J genes are TRBV29-1 and TRBJ1-1; D gene uncertain. CDR1 is SQVTM, CDR2 ANQGSEA, per germline. Trimming took 3 bases from V and 1 from J, leaving 6 bases between them. There are 12 residues in the CDR3. The CDR3 nucleotides read TGCAGCGTTGACCCATCGAACACTGAAGCTTTCTTT. Protein sequence: CSVDPSNTEAFF.

The chain is built from TRBV27 and TRBJ1-1, with D uncertain. V was clipped by 4 bases and J by 0 bases, with 9 bases between them. Germline V CDR1 and CDR2: MNHEY, SMNVEV (reference sequence). The CDR3 runs 14 residues. As DNA, the CDR3 is TGTGCCAGCAGTTGGAGGCAAATGAACACTGAAGCTTTCTTT. It codes for CASSWRQMNTEAFF.

The V and J genes are TRBV2 and TRBJ2-1; TRBD2 matches at 14 bases. The CDR3 sequence is 15 residues long. Germline loops: CDR1 SNHLY, CDR2 FYNNEI. V shed 3 bases, J shed 9 bases, and the junction held 4 bases outside the gene matches. The CDR3 protein is CASSETSGGAPEQFF. The CDR3 nucleotides are TGTGCCAGCAGTGAGACTAGCGGGGGGGCTCCTGAGCAGTTCTTC.

This sequence joins TRBV2 and TRBJ1-2, with 7 nucleotides matching TRBD1. J gave up 4 bases and V 6 bases, and 5 bases lay outside the gene matches. CDR1 SNHLY and CDR2 FYNNEI come from the germline V gene. The CDR3 has 13 amino acids. CDR3 DNA: TGTGCCAGCAGCGGGGACAGTGTCTATGGCTACACCTTC. This translates into CASSGDSVYGYTF. Complete variable domain (other parts from reference TRBV2 and TRBJ1-2): EPEVTQTPSHQVTQMGQEVILRCVPISNHLYFYWYRQILGQKVEFLVSFYNNEISEKSEIFDDQFSVERPDGSNFTLKIRSTKLEDSAMYFCASSGDSVYGYTFGSGTRLTVV.

This chain uses TRBV18 with TRBJ1-5; 7 bases are a match to TRBD1. Germline V gives CDR1 KGHSH, CDR2 LQKENI. The CDR3 covers 15 residues. The trim removed 4 bases at V and 4 bases at J, leaving 7 bases unmatched. CDR3 residues: CASSLQTGSNQPQHF. The CDR3, as DNA: TGTGCCAGCTCACTACAGACAGGGTCTAATCAGCCCCAGCATTTT.

The rearrangement uses TRBV19 and TRBJ1-5; no clear D gene. This CDR3 region has 14 residues. Looked up from germline, CDR1 is LNHDA and CDR2 is SQIVND (reference sequence). With 7 bases removed from V and 7 bases from J, the gap between germline ends came to 17 bases. CDR3 amino acids: CASKGGQARQPQHF. The CDR3 DNA follows: TGTGCCAGTAAGGGAGGCCAGGCCAGGCAGCCCCAGCATTTT.

The V and J genes are TRBV7-3 and TRBJ2-7; maybe TRBD1 (6 bases). Germline values: CDR1 SGHTA, CDR2 FQGTGA. V lost 4 bases and J lost 0, with 7 bases in between. This CDR3 has 13 residues. The DNA for the CDR3 is TGTGCCAGCAGCTGGGACAACTCCTACGAGCAGTACTTC. The encoded protein is CASSWDNSYEQYF.